The clone carrying this TCR beta chain occurred once. The CDR3 is 19 amino acids. CDR1 is SGDLS and CDR2 is YYNGEE in the germline V gene. V lost 6 bases and J 0 bases, leaving 25 bases between the germline ends. This record comes from a study of shared clonotypes between healthy human individuals. Overall study: CD4 naive and memory got three plates each, CD8 naive two, CD8 memory one.

Data came from immunoSEQ multiplex PCR; TCRdb stores just in-frame clones and leaves some out. The sample lists nearly 1 million clones, less than 85% occurring once. This rearrangement joins TRBV9 to TRBJ1-3; D not resolved. The sample consisted of memory CD4+ T cells sorted from blood. The subset here: CD45RA-negative fraction. The sequence was collected from a man between 18 and 29 years old in good health. The CDR3 here is CASTFQKDLIPFSGNTIYF. The CDR3 bases are TGTGCCAGCACCTTCCAAAAGGACCTCATTCCTTTCTCTGGAAACACCATATATTTT.